This TCR beta chain was identified during a study of blood T cells in healthy people across ages. In the study overall: Every two T cells gave about one barcoded beta molecule via template switching.

Through a sample-barcoded 5' primer and a J-beta primer mix, a second PCR was run for roughly 7 to 11 cycles. A minimum of 2.5 million CDR3-containing paired-end reads was obtained for each sample. TCRdb reanalysed the 5' RACE reads using MiXCR and keeps one entry per CDR3 protein. The sample has approximately 1.5 million distinct CDR3 sequences; 40% to 45% are singletons. Healthy Caucasian individuals from Russia aged roughly 6 to 90 served as donors. This CDR3 has 13 amino acids. CDR1 SGHTA and CDR2 FQGNSA come from the germline V gene. Germline trimming cut 5 bases from V and 6 bases from J; bases unmatched to any gene: 4.

The TCR was taken from a woman younger than 35 in good health. The V and J genes are TRBV7-2 and TRBJ2-3; 8 nucleotides align to TRBD2. The sample taken for sequencing was blood. The CDR3 loop reads CASSQSGGDTQYF. The CDR3 region has the DNA TGTGCCAGCAGCCAGAGCGGGGGTGATACGCAGTATTTT.